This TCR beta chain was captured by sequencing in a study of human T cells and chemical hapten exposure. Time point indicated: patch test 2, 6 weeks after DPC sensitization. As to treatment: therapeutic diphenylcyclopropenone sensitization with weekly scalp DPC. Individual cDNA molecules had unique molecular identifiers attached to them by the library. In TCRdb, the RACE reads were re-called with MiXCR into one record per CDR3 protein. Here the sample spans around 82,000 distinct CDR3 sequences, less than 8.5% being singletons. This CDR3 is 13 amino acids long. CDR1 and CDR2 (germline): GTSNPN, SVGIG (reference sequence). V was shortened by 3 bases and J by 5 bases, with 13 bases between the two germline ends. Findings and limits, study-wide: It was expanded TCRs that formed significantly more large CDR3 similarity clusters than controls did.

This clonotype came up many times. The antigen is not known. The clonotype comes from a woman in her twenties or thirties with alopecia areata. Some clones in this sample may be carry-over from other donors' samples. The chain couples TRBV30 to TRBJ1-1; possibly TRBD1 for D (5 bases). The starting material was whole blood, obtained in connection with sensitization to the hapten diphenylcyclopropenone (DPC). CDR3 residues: CAWRPGAGTEAFF. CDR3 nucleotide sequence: TGTGCCTGGAGGCCCGGGGCCGGAACTGAAGCTTTCTTT.